This T cell receptor beta chain was retrieved from a study of CD8+CD57+ T cells in acquired aplastic anemia (dated by TCRdb to the late 2010s). Background for the entire study: On average, sorted CD4+ and CD8+ cells yielded 2.5 to 3.5 ug of extracted DNA, with a range of about 0.18 to 30 ug. Healthy donor samples averaged approximately 9.8 million reads for CD4+ and fewer than 12 million for CD8+ cells. What the authors observed across the whole study: No significant difference in CD8+ Simpson's diversity was found between patients and healthy controls (P=0.060). Roughly 29 CD8+ CDR3 sequences were found to be shared between patients and controls, but these sequences appeared to be highly expressed in patients and within the immunodominant clones of the patients.

The V and J ends are trimmed by 0 bases and 3 bases, leaving 6 bases between them. From cysteine to phenylalanine, the CDR3 is 13 amino acids long. The sequence is cut down to CDR3 DNA, 39 bases in frame from base 1. The germline V gene gives CDR1 as LGHNA and CDR2 as YSLEER. In this study, sorted CD4+ and CD8+ T cells from the blood of healthy subjects and of severe aplastic anemia patients had their TCR repertoires deep-sequenced. Ficoll-Paque density gradient centrifugation was used to isolate peripheral blood mononuclear cells. Before DNA was extracted, CD4+ and CD8+ T cells were sorted using either FACS or magnetic beads. This clonotype was detected ten times or more. Its target antigen remains unknown. No quality values exist for individual bases; no much larger clone is one base distant. Profiling of TCR beta VDJ combinations and CDR3 sequences used genomic DNA as the template. An Illumina HiSeq 2000 was used for TCR repertoire sequencing. As for the original processing: TRBV/TRBJ rearrangement plots, CDR3 size and DJ length profiles, and Simpson's diversity index were used to evaluate the repertoires. The immunodominant clone was defined as the most abundant DNA sequence in deep sequencing data. CDR3 amino acid sequences were checked for sharing across subjects and were also compared against the VDJdb database and published repertoires. The public reads were run again by TCRdb, first through fastp at Q25 and then through MiXCR, and only productive beta chains were kept. Every entry covers one CDR3 protein and lists the most common genes and DNA from its rows. The V and J calls shown here were made by TCRdb, not taken from the authors' results. In all, the sample holds a few hundred thousand distinct CDR3 sequences, and roughly 55% of those were seen once. The ten largest account for approximately 30% of the sample.

This receptor was identified in a human donor in good health. The material sequenced was sorted CD4+, CD8+, or CD8+CD57+ T cells (not recorded which) from PBMCs. The chain uses TRBV4-3 and TRBJ2-7, with no confident D gene call. The CDR3 is CASSQDENYEQYF. At the DNA level, the sequence is TGCGCCAGCAGCCAAGATGAGAACTACGAGCAGTACTTC.